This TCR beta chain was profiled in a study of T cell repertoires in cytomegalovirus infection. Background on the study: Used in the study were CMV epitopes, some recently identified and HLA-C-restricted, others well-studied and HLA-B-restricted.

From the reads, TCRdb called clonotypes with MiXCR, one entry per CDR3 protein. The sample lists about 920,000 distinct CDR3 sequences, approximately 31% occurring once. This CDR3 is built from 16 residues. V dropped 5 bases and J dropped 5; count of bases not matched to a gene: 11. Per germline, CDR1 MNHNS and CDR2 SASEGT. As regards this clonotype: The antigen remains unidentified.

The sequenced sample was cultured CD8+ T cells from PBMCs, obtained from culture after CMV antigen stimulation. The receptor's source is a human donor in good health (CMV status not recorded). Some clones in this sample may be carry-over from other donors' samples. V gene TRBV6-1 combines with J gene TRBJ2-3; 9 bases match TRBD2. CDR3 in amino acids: CASSMKVAGVRDTQYF. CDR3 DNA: TGTGCCAGCAGTATGAAGGTAGCGGGGGTCCGAGATACGCAGTATTTT.